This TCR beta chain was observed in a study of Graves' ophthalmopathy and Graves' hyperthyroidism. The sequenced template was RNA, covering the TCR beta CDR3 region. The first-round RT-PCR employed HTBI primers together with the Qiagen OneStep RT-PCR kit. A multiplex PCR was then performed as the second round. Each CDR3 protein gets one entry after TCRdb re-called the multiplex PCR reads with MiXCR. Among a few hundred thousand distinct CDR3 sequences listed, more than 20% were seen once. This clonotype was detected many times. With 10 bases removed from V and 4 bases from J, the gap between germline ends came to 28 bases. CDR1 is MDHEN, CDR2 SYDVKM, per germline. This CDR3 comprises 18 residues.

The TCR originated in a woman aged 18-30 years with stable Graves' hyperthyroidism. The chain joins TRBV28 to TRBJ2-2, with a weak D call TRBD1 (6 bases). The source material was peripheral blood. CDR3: CAITPAYPDSPPTGELFF. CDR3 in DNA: TGTGCCATCACACCAGCATATCCGGACAGCCCTCCCACCGGGGAGCTGTTTTTT.